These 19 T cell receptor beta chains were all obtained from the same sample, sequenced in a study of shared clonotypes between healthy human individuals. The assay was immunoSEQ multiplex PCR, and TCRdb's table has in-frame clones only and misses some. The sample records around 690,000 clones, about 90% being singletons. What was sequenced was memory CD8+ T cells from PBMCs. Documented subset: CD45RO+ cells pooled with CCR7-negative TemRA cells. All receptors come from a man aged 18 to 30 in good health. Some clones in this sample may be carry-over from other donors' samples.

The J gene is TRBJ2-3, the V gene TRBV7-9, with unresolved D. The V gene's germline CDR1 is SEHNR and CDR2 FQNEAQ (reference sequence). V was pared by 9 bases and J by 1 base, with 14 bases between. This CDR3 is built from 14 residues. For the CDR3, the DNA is TGTGCCAGTGATCGCGTTGGGGGCACAGATACGCAGTATTTT. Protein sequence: CASDRVGGTDTQYF.

The CDR3: CAILSGGEQYF. CDR3 nucleotides: TGTGCCATCCTGTCTGGGGGCGAGCAGTACTTC. V gene TRBV10-3 combines with J gene TRBJ2-7; possibly TRBD1 or TRBD2 for D (5 bases each). The CDR3 is 11 residues long. The V gene lost 8 bases and the J gene lost 6 bases, with 11 bases spanning the gap. From germline, CDR1 is ENHRY and CDR2 SYGVKD.

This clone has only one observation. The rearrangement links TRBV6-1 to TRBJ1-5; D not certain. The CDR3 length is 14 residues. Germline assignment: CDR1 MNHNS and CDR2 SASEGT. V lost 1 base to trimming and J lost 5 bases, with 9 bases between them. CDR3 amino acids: CASSEDRSHQPQHF. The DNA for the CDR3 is TGTGCCAGCAGTGAAGACCGCAGTCATCAGCCCCAGCATTTT.

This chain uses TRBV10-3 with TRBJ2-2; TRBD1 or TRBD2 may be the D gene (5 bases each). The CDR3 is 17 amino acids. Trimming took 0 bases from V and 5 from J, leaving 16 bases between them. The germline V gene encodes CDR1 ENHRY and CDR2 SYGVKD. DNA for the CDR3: TGTGCCATCAGTGAGTCCGGTCAGCCTTGGGGGACCGGGGAGCTGTTTTTT. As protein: CAISESGQPWGTGELFF.

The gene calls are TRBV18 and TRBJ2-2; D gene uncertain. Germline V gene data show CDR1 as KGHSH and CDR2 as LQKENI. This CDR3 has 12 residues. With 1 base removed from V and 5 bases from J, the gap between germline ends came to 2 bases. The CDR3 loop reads CASSPLTGELFF. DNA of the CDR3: TGTGCCAGCTCACCACTGACCGGGGAGCTGTTTTTT.

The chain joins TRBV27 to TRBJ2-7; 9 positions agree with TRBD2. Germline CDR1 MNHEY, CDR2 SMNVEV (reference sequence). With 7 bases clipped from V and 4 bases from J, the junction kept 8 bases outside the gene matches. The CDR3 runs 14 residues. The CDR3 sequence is CASTLAGGQYEQYF. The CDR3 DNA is TGTGCCAGCACTCTGGCGGGAGGGCAATACGAGCAGTACTTC.

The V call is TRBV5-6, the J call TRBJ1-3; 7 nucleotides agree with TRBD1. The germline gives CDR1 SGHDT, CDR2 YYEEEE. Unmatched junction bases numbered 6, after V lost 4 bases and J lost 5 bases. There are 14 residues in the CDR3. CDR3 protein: CASSQTGSRNTIYF. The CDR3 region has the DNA TGTGCCAGCAGCCAGACAGGGTCCCGAAACACCATATATTTT.

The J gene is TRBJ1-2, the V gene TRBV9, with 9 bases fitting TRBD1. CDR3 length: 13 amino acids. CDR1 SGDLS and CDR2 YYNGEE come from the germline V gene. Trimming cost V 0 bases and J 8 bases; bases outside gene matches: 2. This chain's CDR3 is CASSVGQGEGYTF. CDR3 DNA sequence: TGTGCCAGCAGCGTAGGACAGGGGGAAGGCTACACCTTC.

CDR3 residues: CASSTQAGVSDTGELFF. The CDR3 bases are TGCGCCAGCAGCACCCAAGCGGGAGTAAGTGACACCGGGGAGCTGTTTTTT. The rearrangement links TRBV4-1 to TRBJ2-2; 8 bases agree with TRBD2. The CDR3 has 17 residues. The junction had 11 bases not matched to a gene; V was cut back by 5 bases and J by 3 bases. Per the germline V gene, CDR1 is MGHRA and CDR2 is YSYEKL.

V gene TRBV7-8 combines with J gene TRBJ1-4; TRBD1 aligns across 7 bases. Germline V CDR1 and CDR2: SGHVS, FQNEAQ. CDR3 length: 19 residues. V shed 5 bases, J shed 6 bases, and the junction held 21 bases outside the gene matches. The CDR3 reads CASSHPPGQNLRVDEKLFF. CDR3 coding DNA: TGTGCCAGCAGCCACCCACCGGGACAGAACCTTAGGGTGGATGAAAAACTGTTTTTT.

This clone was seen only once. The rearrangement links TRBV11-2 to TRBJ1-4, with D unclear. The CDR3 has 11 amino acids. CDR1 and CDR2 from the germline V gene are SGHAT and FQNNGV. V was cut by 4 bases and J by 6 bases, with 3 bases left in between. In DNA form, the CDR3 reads TGTGCCAGCAGCTACCATGAAAAACTGTTTTTT. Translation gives CASSYHEKLFF.

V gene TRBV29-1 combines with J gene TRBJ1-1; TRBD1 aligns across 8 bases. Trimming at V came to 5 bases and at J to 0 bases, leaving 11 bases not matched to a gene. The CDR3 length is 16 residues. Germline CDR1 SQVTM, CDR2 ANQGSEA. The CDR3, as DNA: TGCAGCGTTCCCGGGACAGGAATGCCCATGAACACTGAAGCTTTCTTT. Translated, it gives CSVPGTGMPMNTEAFF.

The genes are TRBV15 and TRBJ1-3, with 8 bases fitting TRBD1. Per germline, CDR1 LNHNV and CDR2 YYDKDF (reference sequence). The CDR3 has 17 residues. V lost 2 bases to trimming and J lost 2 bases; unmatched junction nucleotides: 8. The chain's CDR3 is CATSRFPTGVTGNTIYF. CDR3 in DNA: TGTGCCACCAGCAGATTTCCGACAGGGGTGACTGGAAACACCATATATTTT.

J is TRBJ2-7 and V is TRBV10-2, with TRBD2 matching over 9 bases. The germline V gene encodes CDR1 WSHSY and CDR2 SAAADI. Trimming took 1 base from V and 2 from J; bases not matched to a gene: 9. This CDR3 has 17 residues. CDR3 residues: CASSEYPLAGSTYEQYF. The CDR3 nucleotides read TGCGCCAGCAGTGAGTACCCTCTAGCGGGATCGACCTACGAGCAGTACTTC.

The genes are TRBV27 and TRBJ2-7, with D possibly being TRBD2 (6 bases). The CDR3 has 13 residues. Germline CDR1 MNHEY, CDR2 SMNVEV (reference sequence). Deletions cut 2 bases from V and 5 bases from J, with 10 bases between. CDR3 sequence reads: CASSLAGFHEQYF. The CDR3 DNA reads TGTGCCAGCAGTTTAGCGGGATTCCACGAGCAGTACTTC.

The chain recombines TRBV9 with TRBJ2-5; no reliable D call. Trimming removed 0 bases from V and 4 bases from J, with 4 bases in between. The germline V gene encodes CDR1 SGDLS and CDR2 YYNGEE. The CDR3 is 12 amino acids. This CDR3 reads CASSVDGETQYF. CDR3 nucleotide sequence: TGTGCCAGCAGCGTAGACGGAGAGACCCAGTACTTC.

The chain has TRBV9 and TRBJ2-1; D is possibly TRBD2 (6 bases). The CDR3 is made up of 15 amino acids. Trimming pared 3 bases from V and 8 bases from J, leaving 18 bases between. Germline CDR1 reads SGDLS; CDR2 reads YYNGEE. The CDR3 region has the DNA TGTGCCAGCAGCGCCGGGACTCTTAAGGGGCATGAGCAGTTCTTC. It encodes CASSAGTLKGHEQFF.

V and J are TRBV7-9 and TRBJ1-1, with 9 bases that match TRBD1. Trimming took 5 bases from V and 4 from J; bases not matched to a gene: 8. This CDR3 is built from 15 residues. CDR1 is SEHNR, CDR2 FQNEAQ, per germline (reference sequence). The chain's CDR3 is CASSPPQGARTEAFF. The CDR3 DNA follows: TGTGCCAGCAGCCCGCCACAGGGGGCCCGCACTGAAGCTTTCTTT.

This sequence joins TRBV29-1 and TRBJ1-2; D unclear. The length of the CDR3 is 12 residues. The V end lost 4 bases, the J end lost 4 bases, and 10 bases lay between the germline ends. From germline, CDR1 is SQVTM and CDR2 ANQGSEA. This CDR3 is CSVVMDTYGYTF. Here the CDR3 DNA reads TGCAGCGTTGTGATGGATACCTATGGCTACACCTTC.